This TCR beta chain was documented in a study of T cells in Graves' hyperthyroidism and ophthalmopathy. RNA transcripts provided the source from which TCR beta CDR3 regions were amplified. When the TCR CDR3 underwent first-round RT-PCR, the HTBI primer set was used. Using its own MiXCR run on the multiplex PCR reads, TCRdb lists one record per CDR3 protein. Of about 740,000 distinct CDR3 sequences in the sample, about 15% were seen once. This clonotype was counted ten times or more. The CDR3 is 14 residues long. Germline V gene data show CDR1 as WNHNN and CDR2 as SYGVQD (reference sequence). The V gene lost 2 bases and the J gene lost 4 bases, with 12 bases spanning the gap.

The V and J genes are TRBV10-1 and TRBJ2-7; a possible D gene is TRBD1 (7 bases). Material for sequencing was blood. This sequence originates from a woman aged 18-29 years with Graves' hyperthyroidism. CDR3 DNA sequence: TGCGCCAGCAGTGAGGGCAGGGGGGCGTACGAGCAGTACTTC. Translated, it gives CASSEGRGAYEQYF.